This note documents a single TCR beta chain sequence. Its antigen is still unknown. The V and J ends lost 9 bases and 6 bases respectively, with 21 bases between them. The CDR3 has 14 residues. Germline V CDR1 and CDR2: LNHDA, SQIVND (reference sequence). Sequencing was performed with immunoSEQ multiplex PCR; in TCRdb, only in-frame clones are kept and a portion is missing. The repertoire holds about 4,000 clones, with around 38% as singletons. The archived tumor blocks came from patients without neoadjuvant therapy before resection. These data originate in a study of CXCR4 blockade with PD-1 therapy in pancreatic cancer. Study-level points and caveats: Antigen-specificity overlap of convergent dominant clones remained unconfirmed. Tumor clonality averaged roughly 0.15 versus 0.05 in healthy blood, not predicting survival. More frequent amino acid clones had more nucleotide rearrangements, suggesting convergent selection.

Sample: tumor tissue. The source of this sequence is a human donor with pancreatic ductal adenocarcinoma. The V and J genes are TRBV19 and TRBJ2-7; D possibly uses TRBD1 or TRBD2 (6 bases each). CDR3 in DNA: TGTGCCAGCCGCTCGACTCCTGGAGGGGGCGAGCAGTACTTC. Protein: CASRSTPGGGEQYF.